This section outlines one T cell receptor beta chain sequence together with its context. An input of roughly 0.5 to 1 ug of RNA was subjected to reverse transcription using random hexamers. It was immunoSEQ multiplex PCR that amplified TCR beta CDR3 across 54 Vbeta and 13 Jbeta. TCRdb fed the immunoSEQ multiplex PCR reads into MiXCR, producing one record per CDR3 protein. The repertoire holds around 200,000 distinct CDR3 sequences, with about 93% as singletons. The CDR3 runs 14 residues. Germline V gene sequence: CDR1 SEHNR, CDR2 FQNEAQ (reference sequence). V was shortened by 3 bases and J by 0 bases, with 9 bases between the two germline ends. The authors sequenced TCR beta from blood CD8+ and CD4+ T cells. Patients with Susac syndrome met diagnostic criteria defined recently for definite or probable disease. The data stem from a study of CD8 T cells in Susac syndrome. Across the study: Blood was drawn from patients with Susac syndrome. At that point, they were therapy-naive, on corticosteroids, or on intravenous immunoglobulin alone.

Sequenced sample: CD4+ T cells from PBMCs. The V and J genes are TRBV7-9 and TRBJ2-7, with D unclear. The source is a human donor with Susac syndrome. The CDR3 here is CASSFESTSYEQYF. CDR3 DNA sequence: TGTGCCAGCAGCTTCGAAAGCACCTCCTACGAGCAGTACTTC.